This is a list of T cell receptor beta chains from one sample in a study of T cell changes during pregnancy in multiple sclerosis. Using immunoSEQ multiplex PCR, the repertoire was profiled, and TCRdb retains in-frame clones only, with some absent. The data hold 50,000 to 55,000 clones, with 80% to 95% observed a single time. Sequenced material: CD4+ T cells from peripheral blood mononuclear cells, taken in the third trimester of pregnancy. The receptors stem from a female donor with multiple sclerosis, enrolled in a pregnancy study. CDR3s include the opening cysteine and the closing phenylalanine or tryptophan. The D gene is left open where the match is weak. Clone sizes are given selectively: once, few, many, or a class where the clone is expanded.

clone size	V gene	J gene	D gene	CDR3 protein	CDR3 DNA
NA	TRBV27	TRBJ2-2	NA	CASSPRGSGTGELFF	TGTGCCAGCAGTCCGAGGGGGTCGGGCACCGGGGAGCTGTTTTTT
NA	TRBV30	TRBJ2-3	NA	CAWSLSPRINTQYF	TGTGCCTGGAGTCTTAGCCCCCGTATAAATACGCAGTATTTT
once	TRBV2	TRBJ1-1	NA	CASTTGEGLNTEAFF	TGTGCCAGCACCACCGGGGAGGGCTTGAACACTGAAGCTTTCTTT
NA	TRBV18	TRBJ2-1	TRBD2	CASSPLGTSGGQYNEQFF	TGTGCCAGCTCACCACTTGGGACTAGCGGGGGCCAATACAATGAGCAGTTCTTC
NA	TRBV21-1	TRBJ2-7	NA	CASSKWRQPCSYEQYF	TGTGCCAGCAGCAAATGGAGGCAGCCCTGTTCCTACGAGCAGTACTTC
NA	TRBV10-3	TRBJ1-1	TRBD1	CAHSGQIGVNTEAFF	TGTGCCCACTCGGGACAGATCGGGGTGAACACTGAAGCTTTCTTT
NA	TRBV6-6	TRBJ2-3	NA	CASSYPGRGADTQYF	TGTGCCAGCAGTTACCCAGGGAGGGGGGCAGATACGCAGTATTTT
once	TRBV6-1	TRBJ2-4	TRBD1	CATRGGINIQYF	TGTGCCACTCGAGGGGGCATAAACATTCAGTACTTC
NA	TRBV6-5	TRBJ2-7	NA	CASSEQGKKDYEQYF	TGTGCCAGCAGCGAACAGGGCAAAAAAGACTACGAGCAGTACTTC
NA	TRBV5-1	TRBJ1-1	NA	CASSSDGQPNTEAFF	TGCGCCAGCAGCTCGGACGGACAGCCGAACACTGAAGCTTTCTTT
NA	TRBV30	TRBJ1-4	NA	CAWSGITEEKLFF	TGTGCCTGGAGTGGGATTACGGAGGAAAAACTGTTTTTT
NA	TRBV20-1	TRBJ1-6	NA	CSATPLEPLHF	TGCAGTGCTACCCCACTAGAACCCCTCCACTTT
NA	TRBV18	TRBJ2-5	TRBD2	CASSPPAREVGETQYF	TGTGCCAGCTCACCACCCGCCCGGGAGGTCGGGGAGACCCAGTACTTC
NA	TRBV5-1	TRBJ2-1	TRBD1	CASSLAGTGWNNEQFF	TGCGCCAGCAGCTTGGCTGGGACAGGATGGAACAATGAGCAGTTCTTC
NA	TRBV15	TRBJ1-2	NA	CATSMTGANYGYTF	TGTGCCACAAGTATGACAGGAGCTAACTATGGCTACACCTTC
NA	TRBV25-1	TRBJ2-3	TRBD2	CASSEYVASGTTDTQYF	TGTGCCAGCAGTGAATATGTGGCTAGCGGAACCACAGATACGCAGTATTTT